This TCR beta chain was recorded in a study of T cells after yellow fever vaccination. TCRdb used MiXCR to reprocess the 5' RACE reads, holding one entry per CDR3 protein. The profile shows some 350,000 distinct CDR3 sequences, under 7.5% of them singletons. The CDR3 loop spans 17 amino acids. Trimming left V 4 bases short and J 3 bases short, with 20 bases between. Looked up from germline, CDR1 is SGHRS and CDR2 is YFSETQ. Sample: PBMCs, taken 5 days after the yellow fever booster vaccination. The V and J genes are TRBV5-1 and TRBJ2-1; the D call may be TRBD1 or TRBD2 (5 bases each). The source of this sequence is a man aged 25 to 40 who received the YFV17D yellow fever vaccine. CDR3: CASSLEIAGTGYNEQFF. DNA for the CDR3: TGCGCCAGCAGCCTGGAGATCGCAGGGACGGGCTACAATGAGCAGTTCTTC.